This passage covers 31 T cell receptor beta chains from one sample sequenced in a study of vaccination and CD4 T cells after COVID-19. Antigen specificity for these receptors is unknown. Indicated treatment: 10-day PBMC culture with coronavirus spike peptide pools or control peptides (ViraFEST assay). The Oncomine TCR Beta short-read assay sequenced DNA from cultured CD4+ T cells. TCRdb re-called the PCR reads through MiXCR, storing one row per CDR3 protein. The sample records around 2,500 distinct CDR3 sequences, less than 40% being singletons. Sequenced input: CD4+ T cells from blood, cultured in vitro. These receptors were taken from a human donor who had recovered from COVID-19.

This clonotype was counted a few times. The rearrangement uses TRBV27 and TRBJ1-4; tentative D call: TRBD1 (6 bases). The V gene's germline CDR1 is MNHEY and CDR2 SMNVEV (reference sequence). This CDR3 comprises 14 residues. Trimming shortened V by 9 bases and J by 3 bases, and 14 bases separated the two germline ends. CDR3 sequence reads: CASSSRGSNEKLFF. The CDR3 DNA reads TGTGCCAGTAGCTCCAGGGGATCTAATGAAAAACTGTTTTTT.

The chain recombines TRBV30 with TRBJ1-6, with 7 bases fitting TRBD1. The germline gives CDR1 GTSNPN, CDR2 SVGIG (reference sequence). There are 15 residues in the CDR3. Unmatched junction bases numbered 16, after V lost 7 bases and J lost 10 bases. Here the CDR3 reads CASPLGGRGGSPLHF. The CDR3 DNA follows: TGTGCCTCGCCCTTAGGGGGCCGGGGTGGATCACCCCTCCACTTT.

This clonotype is classed as large. As DNA, the CDR3 is TGTGCCAGCAGCTTAGGGGTAGACTATGGCTACACCTTC. Amino acids: CASSLGVDYGYTF. The chain uses TRBV11-2 and TRBJ1-2; the D is unclear. Trimming shortened V by 1 base and J by 3 bases, and 6 bases separated the two germline ends. From germline, CDR1 is SGHAT and CDR2 FQNNGV. This CDR3 has 13 amino acids.

Relative to its sample, this clonotype is medium-sized. The gene calls are TRBV19 and TRBJ1-5; perhaps TRBD1 as D (6 bases). Trimming cost V 7 bases and J 0 bases, with 25 bases left between them. The CDR3 runs 19 residues. From germline, CDR1 is LNHDA and CDR2 SQIVND (reference sequence). The CDR3 here is CASTPNKGQGPNSNQPQHF. The CDR3 DNA sequence: TGTGCCAGTACTCCTAATAAAGGGCAGGGGCCCAATAGCAATCAGCCCCAGCATTTT.

This clonotype was seen only a few times. The genes are TRBV12-3 or TRBV12-4 and TRBJ1-1, with 10 nucleotides matching TRBD1. This CDR3 has 15 residues. J gave up 3 bases and V 7 bases, and 8 bases lay outside the gene matches. The CDR3 here is CASIPDRGFHTEAFF. The CDR3 DNA sequence: TGTGCCAGCATACCGGACAGGGGGTTCCACACTGAAGCTTTCTTT.

This clonotype qualifies as medium-sized. This chain joins TRBV20-1 and TRBJ2-3; 8 bases are a match to TRBD1. V lost 6 bases, J lost 3 bases, and 14 bases stayed unmatched. CDR1 is DFQATT and CDR2 is SNEGSKA in the germline V gene (reference sequence). The CDR3 totals 16 residues. The CDR3 coding sequence is TGCAGTGCCCTCCGGGTGTCAGGGGGCATGACAGATACGCAGTATTTT. This sequence encodes CSALRVSGGMTDTQYF.

The chain combines TRBV12-5 with TRBJ2-1; unclear D gene. Germline V gene lookup returns CDR1 LGHNT and CDR2 FRNRAP. Between the trimmed V and J ends, which lost 3 bases and 7 bases, there was a span of 4 bases. The CDR3 is made up of 11 amino acids. The DNA of the CDR3 is TGTGCTAGTGGTTTAGTAAATGAGCAGTTCTTC. Its protein product is CASGLVNEQFF.

This sequence joins TRBV28 and TRBJ2-3; a weak D match, TRBD1 (6 bases). V was shortened by 6 bases and J by 2 bases, with 15 bases between the two germline ends. There are 15 residues in the CDR3. The V gene's germline CDR1 is MDHEN and CDR2 SYDVKM. The CDR3 DNA reads as TGTGCCAGCAGACATTTCGGACAGCTCACAGATACGCAGTATTTT. This translates into CASRHFGQLTDTQYF.

This clonotype was observed a handful of times. The chain carries TRBV6-5 and TRBJ1-1; 11 positions match TRBD1. Losses at the gene ends were 6 bases for V and 1 base for J; bases not matched to a gene: 7. Germline CDR1 and CDR2: MNHEY and SVGAGI. The CDR3 loop spans 16 amino acids. Here the CDR3 DNA reads TGTGCCAGCAGATACCCGGGACAGGGGGAGAACACTGAAGCTTTCTTT. Its translation is CASRYPGQGENTEAFF.

This clonotype was observed a handful of times. V is TRBV10-3 and J is TRBJ1-3, with D unclear. The V gene's germline CDR1 is ENHRY and CDR2 SYGVKD. V lost 2 bases and J 5 bases, leaving 7 bases between the germline ends. The length of the CDR3 is 13 residues. The CDR3, as DNA: TGTGCCATCAGTGAGACGAATCGAAACACCATATATTTT. Translated: CAISETNRNTIYF.

V usage is TRBV7-8 and J usage is TRBJ1-1; D call uncertain. Trimming removed 5 bases at V and 3 bases at J, with 10 bases between. Germline assignment: CDR1 SGHVS and CDR2 FQNEAQ. This CDR3 is built from 13 residues. The DNA of the CDR3 is TGTGCCAGCAGCCCCAGGTCCGACACTGAAGCTTTCTTT. Protein product: CASSPRSDTEAFF. The full variable domain, completed using reference TRBV7-8 and TRBJ1-1, is GAGVSQSPRYKVAKRGQDVALRCDPISGHVSLFWYQQALGQGPEFLTYFQNEAQLDKSGLPSDRFFAERPEGSVSTLKIQRTQQEDSAVYLCASSPRSDTEAFFGQGTRLTVV.

This clonotype occurred a few times. This rearrangement joins TRBV6-1 to TRBJ1-2, with 12 bases matching TRBD1. The V segment lost 6 bases and the J segment 7 bases; nucleotides outside the gene matches: 6. This CDR3 has 14 residues. Germline V gene lookup returns CDR1 MNHNS and CDR2 SASEGT. The CDR3 here is CASRPTGQGAGYTF. DNA for the CDR3: TGTGCCAGCAGACCAACGGGACAGGGGGCTGGCTACACCTTC.

This clonotype showed up just a few times. This chain uses TRBV20-1 with TRBJ2-7; 12 nucleotides line up with TRBD2. The junction had 6 bases not matched to a gene; V was cut back by 2 bases and J by 4 bases. Germline V lookup: CDR1 DFQATT, CDR2 SNEGSKA (reference sequence). The length of the CDR3 is 15 residues. The CDR3, as DNA: TGCAGTGCTAGAAAGGCTAGCGGGGGGGCGTACGAGCAGTACTTC. Protein product: CSARKASGGAYEQYF.

There are a few counts of this clonotype. The limits of the CDR3 on the DNA are not certain, so only TCRdb's listed CDR3 is given. Here the CDR3 reads CISVPEATREFNEQYF. The rearrangement uses TRBV7-5 and TRBJ2-7; TRBD1 was called by the table and not checked on the DNA. TRBV7-5 is termed a pseudogene. With termini counted, the CDR3 has 16 amino acids.

V usage is TRBV28 and J usage is TRBJ1-1; 7 bases are shared with TRBD1. The V and J ends lost 5 bases and 9 bases, in that order; junction bases with no gene match: 9. Germline V CDR1 and CDR2: MDHEN, SYDVKM. The CDR3 length is 13 residues. In DNA, the CDR3 is TGTGCCAGCAGTCCCCTTAGGGGGCAGAAAGCTTTCTTT. Protein product: CASSPLRGQKAFF. The entire variable domain, with the rest obtained from reference TRBV28 and TRBJ1-1, is as follows: DVKVTQSSRYLVKRTGEKVFLECVQDMDHENMFWYRQDPGLGLRLIYFSYDVKMKEKGDIPEGYSVSREKKERFSLILESASTNQTSMYLCASSPLRGQKAFFGQGTRLTVV.

In this sample, this clonotype turned up once. This rearrangement joins TRBV5-1 to TRBJ2-5; 11 bases are a match to TRBD2. The germline CDR1 and CDR2 sequences are SGHRS and YFSETQ. The ends lost 3 bases at V and 1 base at J; junction bases unmatched: 2. This CDR3 region has 15 residues. DNA of the CDR3: TGCGCCAGCAGCTCACTAGCGGGGGCCCAAGAGACCCAGTACTTC. It translates to CASSSLAGAQETQYF.

The chain combines TRBV6-1 with TRBJ2-1, with 7 bases that match TRBD2. Germline V gives CDR1 MNHNS, CDR2 SASEGT. J lost 13 bases, V lost 1 base, and 10 bases had no gene match. This CDR3 is built from 14 residues. CDR3 sequence reads: CASSEEARSGAQFF. In DNA, the CDR3 is TGTGCCAGCAGTGAAGAGGCGAGGAGCGGGGCCCAGTTCTTC.

The gene calls are TRBV15 and TRBJ1-5; unclear D gene. Germline V CDR1 and CDR2: LNHNV, YYDKDF (reference sequence). The CDR3 spans 13 residues. V was pared by 3 bases and J by 4 bases, with 7 bases between. The CDR3 region has the DNA TGTGCCACCAGCAGTGCGGGGAATCAGCCCCAGCATTTT. Translated, it gives CATSSAGNQPQHF.

By its share, this clonotype is medium-sized (0.01 to 0.1%). This chain uses TRBV6-5 with TRBJ1-1; unclear D gene. V lost 2 bases to trimming and J lost 4 bases, with 5 bases between them. This CDR3 is 12 amino acids long. Germline lookup yields CDR1 MNHEY and CDR2 SVGAGI. For the CDR3, the DNA is TGTGCCAGCAGTTACGGGAGCACTGAAGCTTTCTTT. It yields the protein CASSYGSTEAFF.

V gene TRBV5-6 combines with J gene TRBJ1-2; 9 bases are shared with TRBD1. Losses at the gene ends were 2 bases for V and 0 bases for J; bases not matched to a gene: 5. The CDR3 is 16 amino acids. The germline CDR1 and CDR2 sequences are SGHDT and YYEEEE. The CDR3 DNA reads TGTGCCAGCAGCTTCGTAACAGGGGGCGCTAACTATGGCTACACCTTC. This gives the protein CASSFVTGGANYGYTF. The variable domain in full, completed from reference TRBV5-6 and TRBJ1-2, reads DAGVTQSPTHLIKTRGQQVTLRCSPKSGHDTVSWYQQALGQGPQFIFQYYEEEERQRGNFPDRFSGHQFPNYSSELNVNALLLGDSALYLCASSFVTGGANYGYTFGSGTRLTVV.

In its sample, this clonotype was seen once. V and J are TRBV6-1 and TRBJ2-7; D is undetermined. V shed 5 bases and J shed 6 bases, with 8 bases lying between them. The germline gives CDR1 MNHNS, CDR2 SASEGT. This CDR3 comprises 11 residues. CDR3 nucleotides: TGTGCCAGCAGTCAAGGTGGCGAGCAGTACTTC. Translating gives CASSQGGEQYF.

In its sample, this clonotype ranks as large. The chain combines TRBV6-1 with TRBJ2-7; 11 nucleotides agree with TRBD2. V dropped 2 bases and J dropped 4; count of bases not matched to a gene: 4. The germline gives CDR1 MNHNS, CDR2 SASEGT. The CDR3 spans 15 residues. The CDR3 loop reads CASSEMASGGYEQYF. Here the CDR3 DNA reads TGTGCCAGCAGTGAAATGGCTAGCGGGGGGTACGAGCAGTACTTC.

The chain carries TRBV20-1 and TRBJ1-6; D remains unclear. Deletions cut 0 bases from V and 8 bases from J, with 5 bases between. CDR1 is DFQATT, CDR2 SNEGSKA, per germline (reference sequence). The CDR3 contains 12 residues. The CDR3 nucleotides read TGCAGTGCTAGAGATCAGGATTCACCCCTCCACTTT. Amino acids: CSARDQDSPLHF.

V usage is TRBV4-1 and J usage is TRBJ2-1; tentatively, D is TRBD2 (7 bases). From germline, CDR1 is MGHRA and CDR2 YSYEKL. This CDR3 comprises 16 residues. Trimming took off 7 bases at V and 2 bases at J, with 18 bases between the two ends. CDR3 sequence (DNA): TGCGCCAGCACCACCGTGGACAGCGGGGCCTACAATGAGCAGTTCTTC. This codes for CASTTVDSGAYNEQFF.

The chain combines TRBV12-3 or TRBV12-4 with TRBJ1-2; D gene ambiguous. The CDR3 is 13 amino acids. Trimming pared 6 bases from V and 0 bases from J, leaving 8 bases between. The CDR3 bases are TGTGCCAGCAGGTCGACATCTAACTATGGCTACACCTTC. Its protein product is CASRSTSNYGYTF.

This clonotype was observed a handful of times. This chain links TRBV12-3 or TRBV12-4 with TRBJ2-7; D is perhaps TRBD1 (6 bases). The CDR3 totals 13 residues. V was clipped by 3 bases and J by 3 bases, with 9 bases between them. The CDR3 sequence: CASSFGTSYEQYF. The CDR3 DNA sequence: TGTGCCAGCAGTTTTGGGACAAGCTACGAGCAGTACTTC.

The V gene is TRBV2, the J gene TRBJ1-6; the D is unclear. The CDR3 has 15 amino acids. CDR1 and CDR2 (germline): SNHLY, FYNNEI. V shed 5 bases and J shed 10 bases, with 18 bases lying between them. The CDR3 region is CASSQTRGRGSPLHF. In DNA, the CDR3 is TGTGCCAGCAGTCAGACTCGCGGGCGAGGATCACCCCTCCACTTT.

In the case of this clonotype: At one of its ends the junction is not consistent with the germline gene, which may arise from a read error. The genes are TRBV12-3 or TRBV12-4 and TRBJ1-6; 9 nucleotides align to TRBD1. CDR3 size: 16 residues. This CDR3 reads CASSRDRAAYNSPLRF. The DNA of the CDR3 is TGTGCCAGCAGCCGGGACAGGGCGGCCTATAATTCACCCCTCCGCTTT.

By sample fraction, this clonotype is medium-sized. The V gene is TRBV30, the J gene TRBJ1-1; D is unclear. The V end was cut by 4 bases, the J end by 6 bases, with 6 bases between. Germline V gene sequence: CDR1 GTSNPN, CDR2 SVGIG (reference sequence). This CDR3 comprises 10 residues. The CDR3 protein is CAWNGAEAFF. CDR3 bases: TGTGCCTGGAATGGCGCTGAAGCTTTCTTT.

The CDR3 loop is CASSLDPTFSTDTQYF. As DNA, the CDR3 is TGCGCCAGCAGCTTGGATCCGACTTTTAGCACAGATACGCAGTATTTT. The chain links TRBV5-1 to TRBJ2-3; D is uncertain. V lost 0 bases and J lost 0, with 11 bases in between. The CDR3 contains 16 residues. CDR1 is SGHRS, CDR2 YFSETQ, per germline. The full variable domain, with the rest looked up from reference TRBV5-1 and TRBJ2-3, is KAGVTQTPRYLIKTRGQQVTLSCSPISGHRSVSWYQQTPGQGLQFLFEYFSETQRNKGNFPGRFSGRQFSNSRSEMNVSTLELGDSALYLCASSLDPTFSTDTQYFGPGTRLTVL.

The chain has TRBV2 and TRBJ1-3; a weak D match, TRBD1 (6 bases). The V gene lost 2 bases and the J gene lost 0 bases, with 11 bases spanning the gap. Germline V gene lookup returns CDR1 SNHLY and CDR2 FYNNEI. CDR3 length equals 16 residues. The CDR3 coding sequence is TGTGCCAGCAGTGAAAGGGGGACCCGCTCTGGAAACACCATATATTTT. The encoded protein is CASSERGTRSGNTIYF. The entire variable domain, with the rest obtained from reference TRBV2 and TRBJ1-3, is as follows: EPEVTQTPSHQVTQMGQEVILRCVPISNHLYFYWYRQILGQKVEFLVSFYNNEISEKSEIFDDQFSVERPDGSNFTLKIRSTKLEDSAMYFCASSERGTRSGNTIYFGEGSWLTVV.